This T cell receptor (beta chain) originates from a study of T cell responses to AZD1222 COVID-19 vaccine. Profiling relied on immunoSEQ multiplex PCR, and the TCRdb table lists in-frame clones only, not all of them. The sample yields some 150,000 clones, roughly nine tenths seen once. V shed 0 bases and J shed 6 bases, with 11 bases lying between them. CDR3 length: 14 amino acids. The germline V gene has CDR1 SGHRS and CDR2 YFSETQ. The TCR comes from an adult in good health. The chain uses TRBV5-1 and TRBJ2-3, with no clear D. The source material was peripheral blood, sampled on day 0 of AZD1222 vaccination. The CDR3 coding sequence is TGCGCCAGCAGCTTGGAGGTACTGGGGGATACGCAGTATTTT. Translating gives CASSLEVLGDTQYF.